Given below is one T cell receptor beta chain in context. The data are from a study of blood T cell repertoires in COVID-19. Across the whole study: Material from acute and convalescent COVID-19 was sourced from the United States, Italy and Spain. T cells, B-cell-depleted T cells, or PBMCs supplied cDNA or gDNA.

Original processing methods: Reference gene primers were amplified, and this amplification served to estimate nucleated cell counts. This table comes from immunoSEQ multiplex PCR, and its TCRdb copy is limited to in-frame clones, with some not included. V, J and clone size derive from that table, while D and trimming were established from the DNA sequence. The data contain a few hundred thousand clones, 70% to 90% of them singletons. This CDR3 has 15 residues. Germline V lookup: CDR1 MNHEY, CDR2 SVGEGT. Losses at the gene ends were 2 bases for V and 6 bases for J; bases not matched to a gene: 5. Sequenced input: peripheral blood. This sequence was found in a man in his forties or fifties with acute or convalescent COVID-19. The J gene is TRBJ2-1, the V gene TRBV6-2 or TRBV6-3, with TRBD2 identical over 9 bases. CDR3 residues: CASSYPGLAGNEQFF. CDR3 sequence (DNA): TGTGCCAGCAGTTACCCGGGACTAGCAGGCAATGAGCAGTTCTTC.